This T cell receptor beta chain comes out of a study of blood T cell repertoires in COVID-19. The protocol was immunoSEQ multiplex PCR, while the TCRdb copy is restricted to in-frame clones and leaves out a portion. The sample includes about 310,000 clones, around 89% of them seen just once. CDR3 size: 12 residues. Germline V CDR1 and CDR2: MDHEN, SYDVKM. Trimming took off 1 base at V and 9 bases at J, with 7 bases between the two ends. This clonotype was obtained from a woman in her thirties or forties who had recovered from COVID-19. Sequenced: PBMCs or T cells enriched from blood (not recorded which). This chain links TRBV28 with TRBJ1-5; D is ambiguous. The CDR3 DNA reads TGTGCCAGCAGTTTATTGACACGGCCCCAGCATTTT. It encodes CASSLLTRPQHF.